The source of this T cell receptor (beta chain) is a study of blood T cell repertoires in COVID-19. Per the authors' pipeline: Amplified reference gene primers provided the basis for estimating nucleated cell counts. Only in-frame clones appear in the TCRdb table, and some are missing; sequencing was by immunoSEQ multiplex PCR. V and J calls and clone size come straight from that table; D and trimming were deduced from the DNA. The sample records over 200,000 clones, about 70% being singletons. Sequencing input: peripheral blood. The source of this sequence is a woman older than 75 with acute or convalescent COVID-19.

The chain's CDR3 is CASSLAGRTEAFF. The CDR3 DNA follows: TGTGCCAGCAGTTTGGCAGGGCGCACTGAAGCTTTCTTT. The V and J genes are TRBV28 and TRBJ1-1, with D possibly matching TRBD1 (5 bases). Germline V gene sequence: CDR1 MDHEN, CDR2 SYDVKM. Trimming cost V 3 bases and J 4 bases, with 9 bases left between them. The CDR3 is 13 residues long.